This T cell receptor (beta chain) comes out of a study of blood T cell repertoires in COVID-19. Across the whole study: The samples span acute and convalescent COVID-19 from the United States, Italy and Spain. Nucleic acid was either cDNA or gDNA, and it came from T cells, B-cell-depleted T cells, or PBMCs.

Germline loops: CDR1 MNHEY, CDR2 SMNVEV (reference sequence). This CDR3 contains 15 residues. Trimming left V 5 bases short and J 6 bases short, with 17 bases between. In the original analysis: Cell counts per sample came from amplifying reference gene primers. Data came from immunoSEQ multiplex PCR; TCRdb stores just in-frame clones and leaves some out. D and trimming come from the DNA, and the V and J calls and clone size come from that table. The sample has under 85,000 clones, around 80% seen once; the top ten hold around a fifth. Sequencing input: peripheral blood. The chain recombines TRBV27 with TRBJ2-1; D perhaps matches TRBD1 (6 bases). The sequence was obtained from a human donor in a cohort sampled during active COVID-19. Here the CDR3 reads CASSRFRGVGNEQFF. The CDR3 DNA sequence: TGTGCCAGCAGTAGATTCAGGGGTGTGGGCAATGAGCAGTTCTTC.